This T cell receptor beta chain was found in a study of early T cells in non-severe SARS-CoV-2 infection. Overall study: Investigators sequenced bulk RNA drawn from unsorted whole blood, and chains remained unpaired.

Individual cDNA molecules received unique molecular identifiers. MiXCR, run by TCRdb on the 5' RACE reads, gives a single entry per CDR3 protein. The repertoire holds around 63,000 distinct CDR3 sequences, with about a tenth as singletons. Many counts were recorded for this clonotype. Its antigen is as yet unknown. Overall study findings and caveats: VDJdb matches were skewed toward anti-spike CD8 T cell responses.

Sequenced material: whole blood, taken at baseline. The sequence came from an adult who was a healthcare worker with PCR-confirmed SARS-CoV-2 infection or an uninfected control (not recorded which).

The CDR3: CASSANYAQPQHF. The CDR3 DNA is TGTGCCAGCAGTGCCAATTATGCGCAGCCCCAGCATTTT. This chain connects TRBV6-4 to TRBJ1-5; D is undetermined. Germline values: CDR1 MRHNA, CDR2 SNTAGT. With 4 bases removed from V and 7 bases from J, the gap between germline ends came to 11 bases. The CDR3 sequence is 13 residues long.